The 26 T cell receptor beta chains presented below share a single source sample, sequenced in a study of blood T cell repertoires in COVID-19 (TCRdb year 2020). The library was produced with the immunoSEQ multiplex PCR assay. TCRdb mirrors the immuneACCESS table, restricted to in-frame sequences. Some clones are absent from its copies; in checked studies, under half trace to an unresolved V gene, and the reason for the others is unknown. This sample holds roughly 200,000 clones; around 82% were observed only once. The ten largest clonotypes hold roughly 8.7% of the sample. The source material was peripheral blood. These receptors all stem from a man aged 35 to 55 with active or convalescent COVID-19.

The CDR3 DNA reads as TGTGCCAGCAGCCCCCAACCGGGACTAGCGGGGGGGAGAGAGCAGTACTTC. Amino acid sequence: CASSPQPGLAGGREQYF. The chain employs TRBV5-6 and TRBJ2-7, with 16 nucleotides matching TRBD2. Germline CDR1 reads SGHDT; CDR2 reads YYEEEE. The CDR3 spans 17 residues. V shed 4 bases, J shed 7 bases, and the junction held 11 bases outside the gene matches.

This clone was recorded once. V gene TRBV7-2 combines with J gene TRBJ1-2; TRBD1 matches 8 bases. J was trimmed by 6 bases and V by 5 bases; bases with no gene match: 17. Germline values: CDR1 SGHTA, CDR2 FQGNSA. The CDR3 sequence is 17 residues long. CDR3 bases: TGTGCCAGCAGCCGCATCTTAGCGCGTCAGACAGGGGATGGCTACACCTTC. Translating it yields CASSRILARQTGDGYTF.

The chain employs TRBV30 and TRBJ2-7, with 7 bases matching TRBD1. CDR1 and CDR2 from the germline V gene are GTSNPN and SVGIG (reference sequence). V trimming: 5 bases; J trimming: 2 bases; junction bases outside the gene matches: 6. This CDR3 comprises 13 residues. As DNA, the CDR3 is TGTGCCTGGGAAAGACAGGGCACCTACGAGCAGTACTTC. Translation gives CAWERQGTYEQYF.

This chain links TRBV7-9 with TRBJ1-2; D possibly corresponds to TRBD1 (6 bases). Deletions cut 8 bases from V and 7 bases from J, with 14 bases between. Germline lookup yields CDR1 SEHNR and CDR2 FQNEAQ (reference sequence). CDR3 length: 12 amino acids. The CDR3 DNA follows: TGTGCCAGCGGGTGGGACAACGGTGGCTACACCTTC. Translation: CASGWDNGGYTF.

The chain carries TRBV19 and TRBJ2-3, with TRBD2 matching 11 bases. After removal of 6 bases from V and 6 bases from J, the junction contained 8 bases not matched to a gene. Germline V gives CDR1 LNHDA, CDR2 SQIVND (reference sequence). CDR3 size: 15 residues. The CDR3 is CASRLAGGPADTQYF. CDR3 sequence (DNA): TGTGCCAGTAGGTTAGCGGGAGGGCCGGCTGATACGCAGTATTTT.

The chain carries TRBV11-3 and TRBJ1-2; TRBD1 agrees at 7 bases. Losses at the gene ends were 2 bases for V and 14 bases for J; bases not matched to a gene: 11. Germline CDR1 SGHNT, CDR2 YENEEA. The CDR3 spans 13 residues. The CDR3 loop is CASSLSGQAGRTF. CDR3 bases: TGTGCCAGCAGCTTAAGCGGACAGGCTGGGAGGACCTTC.

V and J are TRBV6-2 or TRBV6-3 and TRBJ2-3; possibly TRBD1 for D (5 bases). The CDR3 totals 18 residues. Germline CDR1 and CDR2: MNHEY and SVGEGT. V was pared by 6 bases and J by 0 bases, with 22 bases between. The CDR3 DNA sequence: TGTGCCAGCAGCCTTGCGGAAGTTGGGGCGGCTAGCACAGATACGCAGTATTTT. Translation gives CASSLAEVGAASTDTQYF.

The gene calls are TRBV20-1 and TRBJ1-2; D gene unclear. Germline V gives CDR1 DFQATT, CDR2 SNEGSKA (reference sequence). The CDR3 totals 9 residues. CDR3 region: CSVRHGYTF. CDR3 DNA sequence: TGCAGCGTGCGGCATGGCTACACCTTC.

The V call is TRBV23-1, the J call TRBJ2-7, with 8 bases aligning to TRBD1. TRBV23-1 belongs to the ORF category, with a function that is uncertain. This CDR3 region has 14 residues. Trimming took 4 bases from V and 1 from J; bases not matched to a gene: 3. The CDR3 loop reads CASSRQGASYEQYF. CDR3 coding DNA: TGCGCCAGCAGTCGGCAGGGGGCGTCCTACGAGCAGTACTTC.

The CDR3 region is CASSLGTNTGELFF. Written as DNA, the CDR3 is TGTGCCAGCAGCTTAGGGACTAACACCGGGGAGCTGTTTTTT. The chain employs TRBV7-9 and TRBJ2-2, with a weak D call TRBD2 (5 bases). Trimming pared 1 base from V and 2 bases from J, leaving 5 bases between. CDR3 length equals 14 residues. Germline CDR1 SEHNR, CDR2 FQNEAQ (reference sequence).

The chain recombines TRBV15 with TRBJ2-7, with D possibly TRBD1 on 6 matching bases. V gave up 0 bases and J gave up 3 bases, with 15 bases separating them. This CDR3 is 16 amino acids long. Germline V lookup: CDR1 LNHNV, CDR2 YYDKDF (reference sequence). CDR3 residues: CATSRDLEGGSYEQYF. Written as DNA, the CDR3 is TGTGCCACCAGCAGAGATCTCGAAGGGGGTAGCTACGAGCAGTACTTC.

The V and J genes are TRBV19 and TRBJ1-5; 9 bases map to TRBD1. The V gene end was trimmed by 3 bases and the J gene end by 6 bases; junction bases not matched to a gene: 9. Germline V gene data show CDR1 as LNHDA and CDR2 as SQIVND (reference sequence). CDR3 length: 16 residues. The CDR3 spells CASSIAGQGSGQPQHF. The CDR3 region has the DNA TGTGCCAGTAGTATCGCGGGACAGGGCTCCGGTCAGCCCCAGCATTTT.

V gene TRBV6-6 combines with J gene TRBJ1-1, with D possibly matching TRBD1 (5 bases). The CDR3 sequence is 13 residues long. The V end lost 4 bases, the J end lost 0 bases, and 6 bases lay between the germline ends. Germline assignment: CDR1 MNHNY and CDR2 SVGAGI (reference sequence). The chain's CDR3 is CASSSGLNTEAFF. DNA of the CDR3: TGTGCCAGCAGTTCAGGGTTGAACACTGAAGCTTTCTTT.

This chain uses TRBV14 with TRBJ2-7, with 7 bases lining up with TRBD1. Germline-derived CDR1 and CDR2 are SGHDN and FVKESK. The CDR3 covers 16 residues. The V and J ends lost 1 base and 5 bases, in that order; junction bases with no gene match: 11. CDR3: CASSQGLSTGMDEQYF. The CDR3 bases are TGTGCCAGCAGCCAAGGCTTGTCGACAGGGATGGACGAGCAGTACTTC.

The gene calls are TRBV11-3 and TRBJ2-5; TRBD1 aligns across 8 bases. After removal of 8 bases from V and 1 base from J, the junction contained 9 bases not matched to a gene. The germline V gene has CDR1 SGHNT and CDR2 YENEEA. CDR3 length equals 15 residues. The CDR3 spells CASSINTGGQETQYF. CDR3 sequence (DNA): TGTGCCAGCTCCATTAACACAGGGGGCCAAGAGACCCAGTACTTC.

The CDR3 spells CASSYSGLVGNIQYF. As DNA, the CDR3 is TGTGCCAGCAGTTACTCGGGACTAGTGGGAAACATTCAGTACTTC. The genes are TRBV6-5 and TRBJ2-4; 8 bases are shared with TRBD2. J lost 6 bases, V lost 0 bases, and 4 bases had no gene match. Germline V gene sequence: CDR1 MNHEY, CDR2 SVGAGI. CDR3 length: 15 residues.

The V gene is TRBV29-1, the J gene TRBJ1-1; the D is unclear. Per germline, CDR1 SQVTM and CDR2 ANQGSEA. The CDR3 has 13 amino acids. Trimming removed 1 base from V and 5 bases from J, with 11 bases in between. The CDR3 DNA is TGCAGCGTTGAAGGGGCAGGAGGGACTGAAGCTTTCTTT. Encoded protein: CSVEGAGGTEAFF.

The chain combines TRBV11-3 with TRBJ2-1; unclear D gene. Germline CDR1 SGHNT, CDR2 YENEEA. The CDR3 spans 16 residues. V lost 5 bases and J lost 1, with 15 bases in between. The CDR3 DNA reads TGTGCCAGCAGCCATCGGCAACTGACTTCCTACAATGAGCAGTTCTTC. Its protein is CASSHRQLTSYNEQFF.

In this sample, this clone turned up once. V is TRBV5-8 and J is TRBJ1-1; D not certain. Germline V gene sequence: CDR1 SGHTS, CDR2 YDEGEE. This CDR3 region has 14 residues. V lost 5 bases and J lost 1, with 12 bases in between. The CDR3 DNA reads as TGTGCCAGCAGGCGCTCGGTCTCGAACACTGAAGCTTTCTTT. Translated, it gives CASRRSVSNTEAFF.

V usage is TRBV9 and J usage is TRBJ2-1, with a tentative D call TRBD2 (7 bases). V dropped 1 base and J dropped 9 bases, with 17 bases sitting between them. Germline V CDR1 and CDR2: SGDLS, YYNGEE. This CDR3 contains 15 residues. CDR3 residues: CASSVMGGATSEQFF. The CDR3 DNA is TGTGCCAGCAGCGTAATGGGGGGGGCCACGAGTGAGCAGTTCTTC.

This clone has a single count. The rearrangement links TRBV6-2 or TRBV6-3 to TRBJ2-7; possibly TRBD1 for D (6 bases). This CDR3 contains 13 residues. Trimming shortened V by 1 base and J by 6 bases, and 10 bases separated the two germline ends. Per the germline V gene, CDR1 is MNHEY and CDR2 is SVGEGT. CDR3 amino acids: CASSYLQGFEQYF. CDR3 nucleotide sequence: TGTGCCAGCAGTTACTTACAGGGATTCGAGCAGTACTTC.

The rearrangement uses TRBV5-6 and TRBJ2-1, with D tentatively TRBD1 (5 bases). With 2 bases removed from V and 8 bases from J, the gap between germline ends came to 5 bases. The CDR3 runs 11 residues. Germline assignment: CDR1 SGHDT and CDR2 YYEEEE. This CDR3 reads CASSFRDEQFF. DNA of the CDR3: TGTGCCAGCAGCTTCAGGGATGAGCAGTTCTTC.

To note about this clone: The sample holds other DNA sequences that translate to the same CDR3. The chain joins TRBV2 to TRBJ2-5; D is ambiguous. Germline values: CDR1 SNHLY, CDR2 FYNNEI. The V end lost 5 bases, the J end lost 5 bases, and 6 bases lay between the germline ends. The CDR3 spans 11 residues. The CDR3 loop is CASSPRETQYF. In DNA form, the CDR3 reads TGTGCCAGCAGTCCCCGGGAGACCCAGTACTTC.

The rearrangement joins TRBV4-2 to TRBJ2-3; D unclear. Trimming took off 0 bases at V and 2 bases at J, with 12 bases between the two ends. The CDR3 is 16 residues long. CDR1 and CDR2 (germline): LGHNA, YNFKEQ. The CDR3 protein is CASSQDFGGFTDTQYF. As DNA, the CDR3 is TGTGCCAGCAGCCAAGATTTTGGCGGCTTCACAGATACGCAGTATTTT.

This rearrangement joins TRBV28 to TRBJ1-2, with unresolved D. The CDR3 length is 14 residues. CDR1 and CDR2 (germline): MDHEN, SYDVKM. V was cut by 3 bases and J by 5 bases, with 13 bases left in between. DNA for the CDR3: TGTGCCAGCAGTTTTTCCCAGAAAACGTATGGCTACACCTTC. Its protein product is CASSFSQKTYGYTF.

The genes are TRBV4-3 and TRBJ1-5; 7 bases line up with TRBD1. Looked up from germline, CDR1 is LGHNA and CDR2 is YSLEER. After removal of 2 bases from V and 3 bases from J, the junction contained 10 bases not matched to a gene. The CDR3 runs to 17 residues. The CDR3 DNA is TGCGCCAGCAGCCAACGTCTGTTGACAGGGACCAATCAGCCCCAGCATTTT. Translating it yields CASSQRLLTGTNQPQHF.